What follows describes a single TCR beta chain. Its target is unknown. Unique molecular identifiers were built into the TCR beta cDNA libraries. MiXCR, run by TCRdb on the PCR reads, gives a single entry per CDR3 protein. This sample has 400,000 to 500,000 distinct CDR3 sequences, with 39% found just once. The data were obtained in a study of post-analysis software for immune sequencing data. The CDR3 runs 16 residues. Germline V gives CDR1 DFQATT, CDR2 SNEGSKA (reference sequence). Study findings and constraints: The study found TRBV5-6, TRBV5-1 and TRBV20-1 among about 5 TRBV segments more frequent in patients than controls.

Sequencing used blood. The chain combines TRBV20-1 with TRBJ2-7; 14 bases are shared with TRBD2. The J call may be mistaken, given a closer DNA end match to TRBJ2-5. The clonotype originates from a girl aged 2-10 years with multiple sclerosis. The CDR3 sequence: CSASSSTSGRGETQYF. As DNA, the CDR3 is TGCAGTGCTAGTAGTTCGACTAGCGGGAGGGGGGAGACCCAGTACTTC.